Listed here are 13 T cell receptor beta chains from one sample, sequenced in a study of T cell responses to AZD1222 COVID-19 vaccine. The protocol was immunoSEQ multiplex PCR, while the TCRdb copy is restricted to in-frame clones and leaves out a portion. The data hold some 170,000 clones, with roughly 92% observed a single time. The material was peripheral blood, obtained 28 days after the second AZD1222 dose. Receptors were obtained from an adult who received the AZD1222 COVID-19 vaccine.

CDR3 protein: CASSPPRGNQPQHF. The CDR3 DNA reads TGTGCCAGCTCACCACCGCGGGGGAATCAGCCCCAGCATTTT. This rearrangement joins TRBV18 to TRBJ1-5, with D perhaps matching TRBD1 (5 bases). V was clipped by 0 bases and J by 4 bases, with 7 bases between them. The V gene's germline CDR1 is KGHSH and CDR2 LQKENI. The CDR3 has 14 amino acids.

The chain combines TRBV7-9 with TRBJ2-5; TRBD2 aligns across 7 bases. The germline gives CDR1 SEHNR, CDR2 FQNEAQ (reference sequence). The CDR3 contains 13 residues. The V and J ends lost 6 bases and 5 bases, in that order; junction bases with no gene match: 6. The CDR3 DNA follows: TGTGCCAGCAGTCGCCCCGGGGGGGAGACCCAGTACTTC. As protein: CASSRPGGETQYF.

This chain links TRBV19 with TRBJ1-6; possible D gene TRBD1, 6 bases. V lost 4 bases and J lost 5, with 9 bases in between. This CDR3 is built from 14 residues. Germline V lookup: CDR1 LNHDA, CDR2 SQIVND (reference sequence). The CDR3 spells CASSKQGDNSPLHF. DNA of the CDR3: TGTGCCAGTAGTAAACAGGGCGATAATTCACCCCTCCACTTT. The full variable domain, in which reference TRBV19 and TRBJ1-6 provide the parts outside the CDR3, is DGGITQSPKYLFRKEGQNVTLSCEQNLNHDAMYWYRQDPGQGLRLIYYSQIVNDFQKGDIAEGYSVSREKKESFPLTVTSAQKNPTAFYLCASSKQGDNSPLHFGNGTRLTVT.

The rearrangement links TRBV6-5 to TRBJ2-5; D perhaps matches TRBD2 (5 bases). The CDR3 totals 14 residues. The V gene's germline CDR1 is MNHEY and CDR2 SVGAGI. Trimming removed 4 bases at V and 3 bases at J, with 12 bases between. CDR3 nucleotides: TGTGCCAGCAGTTTTACCGGGGTTGAAGAGACCCAGTACTTC. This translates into CASSFTGVEETQYF.

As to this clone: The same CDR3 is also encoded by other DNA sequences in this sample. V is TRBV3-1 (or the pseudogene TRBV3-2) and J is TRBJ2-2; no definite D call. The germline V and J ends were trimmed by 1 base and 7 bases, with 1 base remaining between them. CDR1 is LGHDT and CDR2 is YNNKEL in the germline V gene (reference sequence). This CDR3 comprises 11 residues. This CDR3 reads CASSQGGELFF. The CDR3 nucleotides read TGTGCCAGCAGCCAAGGCGGGGAGCTGTTTTTT.

The CDR3 here is CASSPGGILTTEAFF. CDR3 coding DNA: TGTGCCAGCTCACCAGGGGGCATCTTAACCACTGAAGCTTTCTTT. The chain couples TRBV18 to TRBJ1-1, with D perhaps matching TRBD1 (6 bases). CDR1 and CDR2 (germline): KGHSH, LQKENI. CDR3 length equals 15 residues. V was shortened by 2 bases and J by 4 bases, with 14 bases between the two germline ends. The full variable domain, completed using reference TRBV18 and TRBJ1-1, is NAGVMQNPRHLVRRRGQEARLRCSPMKGHSHVYWYRQLPEEGLKFMVYLQKENIIDESGMPKERFSAEFPKEGPSILRIQQVVRGDSAAYFCASSPGGILTTEAFFGQGTRLTVV.

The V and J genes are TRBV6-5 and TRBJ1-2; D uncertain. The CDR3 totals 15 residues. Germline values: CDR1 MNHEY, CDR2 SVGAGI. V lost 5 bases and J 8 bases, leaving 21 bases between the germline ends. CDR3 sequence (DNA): TGTGCCAGCAGTAAGAACAGAGCGGCCTTCCAGGGCTACACCTTC. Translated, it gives CASSKNRAAFQGYTF.

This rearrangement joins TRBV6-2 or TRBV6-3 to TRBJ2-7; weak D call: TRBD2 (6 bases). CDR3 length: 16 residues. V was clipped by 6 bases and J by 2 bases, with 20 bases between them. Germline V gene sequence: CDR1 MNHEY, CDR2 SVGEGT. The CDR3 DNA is TGTGCCAGCAGCCAGAGGATATCCGGGGGTCCCTACGAGCAGTACTTC. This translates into CASSQRISGGPYEQYF.

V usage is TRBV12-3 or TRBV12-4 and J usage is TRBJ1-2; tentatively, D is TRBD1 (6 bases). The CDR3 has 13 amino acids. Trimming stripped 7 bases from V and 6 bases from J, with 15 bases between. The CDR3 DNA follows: TGTGCCAGCACCCTACAGGGACGAGATGGCTACACCTTC. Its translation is CASTLQGRDGYTF.

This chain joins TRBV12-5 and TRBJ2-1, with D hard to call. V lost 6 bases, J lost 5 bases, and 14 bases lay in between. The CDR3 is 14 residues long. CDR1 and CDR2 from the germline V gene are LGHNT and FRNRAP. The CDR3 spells CASGSTGLNNEQFF. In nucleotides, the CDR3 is TGTGCTAGTGGGTCCACGGGCCTTAACAATGAGCAGTTCTTC.

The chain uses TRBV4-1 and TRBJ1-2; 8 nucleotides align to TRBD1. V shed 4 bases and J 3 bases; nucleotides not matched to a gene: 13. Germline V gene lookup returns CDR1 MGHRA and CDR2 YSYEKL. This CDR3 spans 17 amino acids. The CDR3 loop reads CASSPRVQGGEDYGYTF. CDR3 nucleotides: TGCGCCAGCAGCCCCCGCGTACAGGGGGGAGAGGACTATGGCTACACCTTC.

Here the CDR3 DNA reads TGTGCCAGCAGCTCCCTGACTCGCCCGGACACCGGGGAGCTGTTTTTT. It encodes CASSSLTRPDTGELFF. The chain links TRBV5-6 to TRBJ2-2; D gene ambiguous. The V and J ends lost 3 bases and 3 bases respectively, with 15 bases between them. The germline V gene has CDR1 SGHDT and CDR2 YYEEEE. The length of the CDR3 is 16 residues.

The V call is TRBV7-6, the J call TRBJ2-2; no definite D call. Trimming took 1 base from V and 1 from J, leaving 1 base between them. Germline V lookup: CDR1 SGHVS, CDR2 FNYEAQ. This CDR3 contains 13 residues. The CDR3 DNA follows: TGTGCCAGCAGCTTAGGGAACACCGGGGAGCTGTTTTTT. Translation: CASSLGNTGELFF. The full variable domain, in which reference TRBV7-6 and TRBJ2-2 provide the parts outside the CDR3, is GAGVSQSPRYKVTKRGQDVALRCDPISGHVSLYWYRQALGQGPEFLTYFNYEAQQDKSGLPNDRFSAERPEGSISTLTIQRTEQRDSAMYRCASSLGNTGELFFGEGSRLTVL.